Presented here are 8 T cell receptor beta chains from one specimen sequenced in a study of Graves' ophthalmopathy and Graves' hyperthyroidism. From RNA, the CDR3 regions of TCR beta chains were amplified and sequenced. Second-round multiplex PCR followed a first-round RT-PCR using HTBI primers. TCRdb analysed the multiplex PCR reads with MiXCR anew, one entry per CDR3 protein. Among around 1.1 million distinct CDR3 sequences listed, 35% to 45% were seen once. Material for sequencing was peripheral blood or thyroid tissue (not recorded which). The source is an adult man with Graves' hyperthyroidism.

J is TRBJ2-5 and V is TRBV7-9, with TRBD2 matching 9 bases. This CDR3 contains 16 residues. J lost 1 base, V lost 5 bases, and 8 bases had no gene match. Germline V gene lookup returns CDR1 SEHNR and CDR2 FQNEAQ (reference sequence). In DNA, the CDR3 is TGTGCCAGCAGCCCTACGACTAGCGGCTTCCAAGAGACCCAGTACTTC. Translating it yields CASSPTTSGFQETQYF.

This clonotype has just a few counts. The V call is TRBV2, the J call TRBJ1-6; TRBD1 aligns across 9 bases. This CDR3 is built from 15 residues. Germline CDR1 and CDR2: SNHLY and FYNNEI. Losses at the gene ends were 6 bases for V and 7 bases for J; bases not matched to a gene: 7. CDR3: CASSGTGGRNSPLHF. Written as DNA, the CDR3 is TGTGCCAGCAGCGGTACAGGGGGCAGGAATTCACCCCTCCACTTT.

Ten or more counts support this clonotype. In nucleotides, the CDR3 is TGTGCCAGCAGCTTAGTTCCGGGGGCGGGCCATGGCTACACCTTC. Protein sequence: CASSLVPGAGHGYTF. V gene TRBV7-9 combines with J gene TRBJ1-2; D perhaps matches TRBD1 (6 bases). Germline assignment: CDR1 SEHNR and CDR2 FQNEAQ (reference sequence). Trimming removed 1 base at V and 6 bases at J, with 15 bases between. This CDR3 has 15 residues.

The chain carries TRBV25-1 and TRBJ2-3; D call uncertain. The CDR3 runs to 14 residues. V shed 3 bases and J shed 0 bases, with 7 bases lying between them. CDR1 is MGHDK and CDR2 is SYGVNS in the germline V gene. CDR3 region: CASSDRPSTDTQYF. Here the CDR3 DNA reads TGTGCCAGCAGTGACCGCCCTAGCACAGATACGCAGTATTTT.

The chain has TRBV20-1 and TRBJ2-7; D perhaps matches TRBD2 (5 bases). The CDR3 length is 12 residues. Germline CDR1 is DFQATT and CDR2 is SNEGSKA (reference sequence). With 6 bases removed from V and 6 bases from J, the gap between germline ends came to 15 bases. DNA for the CDR3: TGCAGTGCGCCTCTTCTAGCTTCCGAGCAGTACTTC. Translating it yields CSAPLLASEQYF.

This sequence joins TRBV12-3 or TRBV12-4 and TRBJ2-7; D perhaps matches TRBD2 (6 bases). The CDR3 consists of 11 residues. Trimming removed 6 bases from V and 9 bases from J, with 12 bases in between. The CDR3, as DNA: TGTGCCAGCAGCCGCGGGACCGGGCAGTACTTC. Protein product: CASSRGTGQYF.

CDR3 nucleotide sequence: TGTGCCAGCAGCGGGGACAGGGTTAGCTCTGGGGCCAACGTCCTGACTTTC. Its translation is CASSGDRVSSGANVLTF. The chain has TRBV5-4 and TRBJ2-6; 9 positions match TRBD1. With 4 bases clipped from V and 0 bases from J, the junction kept 5 bases outside the gene matches. This CDR3 has 17 amino acids. Per germline, CDR1 SGHNT and CDR2 YYREEE (reference sequence).

The gene calls are TRBV2 and TRBJ1-1, with D tentatively TRBD1 (6 bases). Germline CDR1 is SNHLY and CDR2 is FYNNEI. V was shortened by 3 bases and J by 6 bases, with 11 bases between the two germline ends. The CDR3 sequence is 13 residues long. The CDR3: CASSDQQGAEAFF. CDR3 coding DNA: TGTGCCAGCAGTGACCAACAGGGAGCTGAAGCTTTCTTT.